This paragraph covers one T cell receptor (beta chain) sequence. Its antigen is undetermined. This specimen belongs to a study of T cells in Graves' hyperthyroidism and ophthalmopathy. Regarding the study as a whole: Stable hyperthyroidism and ophthalmopathy were separated using 13 V-J signatures.

Trimming removed 4 bases from V and 4 bases from J, with 8 bases in between. The CDR3 is 12 amino acids. Germline CDR1 and CDR2: SGHRS and YFSETQ. Amplification of TCR beta CDR3 regions was performed using RNA transcripts as template. Using the HTBI primer set, a first-round RT-PCR was run on the TCR CDR3. TCRdb itself ran the multiplex PCR reads through MiXCR, one entry per CDR3 protein. The sample yields hundreds of thousands of distinct CDR3 sequences, roughly 21% seen once. Sequenced: blood. J is TRBJ2-5 and V is TRBV5-1; D uncertain. The receptor was isolated from a man aged 35-49 years with Graves' ophthalmopathy. This CDR3 reads CASSPQLETQYF. The DNA of the CDR3 is TGCGCCAGCAGCCCACAATTAGAGACCCAGTACTTC.